The 21 T cell receptor beta chains given below trace back to one sample, sequenced in a study of metastatic and nonmetastatic thyroid tumors. TCRdb recomputed clones from the PCR reads via MiXCR. This sample has 17,000 or so clones, with 21% found just once. Treatment of any kind had been given to no patient before thyroid surgery. The sequenced material came from tumor tissue. These receptors were taken from a female donor with papillary thyroid cancer or a benign thyroid nodule (not recorded which). Some clones in this sample may be carry-over from other donors' samples.

Ten or more counts support this clone. This rearrangement joins TRBV20-1 to TRBJ1-1; D may be TRBD1 (5 bases). Trimming shortened V by 5 bases and J by 1 base, and 5 bases separated the two germline ends. CDR1 and CDR2 from the germline V gene are DFQATT and SNEGSKA (reference sequence). CDR3 length: 11 amino acids. CDR3 DNA: TGCAGTGCTCAGGGGAACACTGAAGCTTTCTTT. Its protein product is CSAQGNTEAFF.

There are many counts of this clone. This rearrangement joins TRBV7-9 to TRBJ1-4, with 9 bases identical to TRBD1. The V gene end was trimmed by 3 bases and the J gene end by 3 bases; junction bases not matched to a gene: 2. The CDR3 spans 15 residues. In germline, CDR1 is SEHNR, CDR2 FQNEAQ (reference sequence). The CDR3 DNA reads as TGTGCCAGCAGCTTCGACAGGGGGTCTAATGAAAAACTGTTTTTT. It translates to CASSFDRGSNEKLFF. The whole variable domain, remainder taken from reference TRBV7-9 and TRBJ1-4, is DTGVSQNPRHKITKRGQNVTFRCDPISEHNRLYWYRQTLGQGPEFLTYFQNEAQLEKSRLLSDRFSAERPKGSFSTLEIQRTEQGDSAMYLCASSFDRGSNEKLFFGSGTQLSVL.

A few counts support this clone. J is TRBJ1-3 and V is TRBV6-1; 7 nucleotides line up with TRBD1. Trimming removed 8 bases from V and 2 bases from J; junction bases left unmatched: 12. Germline assignment: CDR1 MNHNS and CDR2 SASEGT. The CDR3 loop spans 16 amino acids. CDR3 nucleotides: TGTGCCAGCTCCTTGGGGACAGTGGCGACTGGAAACACCATATATTTT. Protein product: CASSLGTVATGNTIYF.

This clone showed up just a few times. The CDR3 DNA sequence: TGTGCCAGTAGTATCAGGGACAGGGGCCCCTACGAGCAGTACTTC. This encodes CASSIRDRGPYEQYF. The J gene is TRBJ2-7, the V gene TRBV19; TRBD1 matches at 10 bases. CDR1 LNHDA and CDR2 SQIVND come from the germline V gene (reference sequence). Unmatched junction bases numbered 4, after V lost 3 bases and J lost 2 bases. CDR3 length: 15 amino acids.

J is TRBJ1-3 and V is TRBV5-1, with a weak D call TRBD1 (5 bases). Germline CDR1 SGHRS, CDR2 YFSETQ. Trimming cost V 2 bases and J 4 bases, with 10 bases left between them. The CDR3 consists of 14 residues. CDR3 region: CASSLTGYGNTIYF. In nucleotides, the CDR3 is TGCGCCAGCAGCTTAACAGGCTACGGAAACACCATATATTTT.

The chain joins TRBV6-1 to TRBJ2-7, with D unclear. V was pared by 0 bases and J by 4 bases, with 7 bases between. The CDR3 has 13 residues. The V gene's germline CDR1 is MNHNS and CDR2 SASEGT. For the CDR3, the DNA is TGTGCCAGCAGTGAAGCAACTAAGTACGAGCAGTACGTC. Translated, it gives CASSEATKYEQYV.

This clone was found many times. V usage is TRBV14 and J usage is TRBJ2-5; possible D gene TRBD1, 6 bases. Germline lookup yields CDR1 SGHDN and CDR2 FVKESK. CDR3 length equals 15 residues. The V end was cut by 0 bases, the J end by 5 bases, with 13 bases between. The CDR3 reads CASSQDGTRRETQYF. DNA of the CDR3: TGTGCCAGCAGCCAAGATGGGACACGGAGGGAGACCCAGTACTTC.

V gene TRBV6-2 or TRBV6-3 combines with J gene TRBJ2-7, with D possibly TRBD1 on 6 matching bases. There are 12 residues in the CDR3. Trimming cost V 6 bases and J 6 bases, with 12 bases left between them. Germline assignment: CDR1 MNHEY and CDR2 SVGEGT. In DNA form, the CDR3 reads TGTGCCAGCAGAACTACAGGGTTCGAGCAGTACTTC. Amino acid sequence: CASRTTGFEQYF.

The sample holds a few counts of this clone. The chain uses TRBV3-1 and TRBJ2-1; weak D call: TRBD2 (6 bases). V lost 8 bases to trimming and J lost 5 bases, with 13 bases between them. Germline V gene lookup returns CDR1 LGHDT and CDR2 YNNKEL (reference sequence). The CDR3 is made up of 13 amino acids. In DNA, the CDR3 is TGTGCCAGCCGAAAGGGACTCCACAATGAGCAGTTCTTC. This sequence encodes CASRKGLHNEQFF.

By sample fraction, this clone is medium-sized. This chain connects TRBV2 to TRBJ1-5; D is uncertain. Germline values: CDR1 SNHLY, CDR2 FYNNEI. The length of the CDR3 is 14 residues. Trimming stripped 6 bases from V and 3 bases from J, with 12 bases between. CDR3 in DNA: TGTGCCAGCAGAGAGATGGGATTCAATCAGCCCCAGCATTTT. Protein: CASREMGFNQPQHF.

Many counts were recorded for this clone. The chain uses TRBV18 and TRBJ2-5; D is possibly TRBD2 (6 bases). Germline V gene lookup returns CDR1 KGHSH and CDR2 LQKENI. The CDR3 loop spans 13 amino acids. The V gene lost 2 bases and the J gene lost 3 bases, with 7 bases spanning the gap. In nucleotides, the CDR3 is TGTGCCAGCTCACCAATAGCGGAAGAGACCCAGTACTTC. Translating gives CASSPIAEETQYF.

This clone was recorded at least ten times. The chain has TRBV6-2 or TRBV6-3 and TRBJ2-1, with D hard to call. Germline V gene sequence: CDR1 MNHEY, CDR2 SVGEGT. The CDR3 contains 13 residues. Deletions cut 0 bases from V and 10 bases from J, with 10 bases between. This CDR3 reads CASSYSLAAEQFF. The CDR3 DNA reads as TGTGCCAGCAGTTACTCTTTAGCAGCCGAGCAGTTCTTC.

This clone was seen ten or more times. This chain connects TRBV7-9 to TRBJ2-3, with D perhaps matching TRBD1 or TRBD2 (5 bases each). Germline assignment: CDR1 SEHNR and CDR2 FQNEAQ (reference sequence). Trimming took 0 bases from V and 3 from J, leaving 10 bases between them. This CDR3 spans 15 amino acids. As DNA, the CDR3 is TGTGCCAGCAGCTTAGCGGGGGATGGGACAGATACGCAGTATTTT. Translation gives CASSLAGDGTDTQYF.

The chain has TRBV6-1 and TRBJ2-1; TRBD1 might be the D (6 bases). CDR1 MNHNS and CDR2 SASEGT come from the germline V gene. CDR3 length: 15 residues. The CDR3 is CESSNPGHNYNEQFF. Written as DNA, the CDR3 is TGTGAAAGCAGTAATCCGGGACACAACTACAATGAGCAGTTCTTC.

The CDR3, as DNA: TGTGCCAGCCTTCCCGAGCCTCGGGCTAATGAAAAACTGTTTTTT. This gives the protein CASLPEPRANEKLFF. V usage is TRBV2 and J usage is TRBJ1-4, with no clear D. The CDR3 sequence is 15 residues long. V was clipped by 8 bases and J by 3 bases, with 16 bases between them. Germline V gene lookup returns CDR1 SNHLY and CDR2 FYNNEI. Variable domain in full (rest from reference TRBV2 and TRBJ1-4): EPEVTQTPSHQVTQMGQEVILRCVPISNHLYFYWYRQILGQKVEFLVSFYNNEISEKSEIFDDQFSVERPDGSNFTLKIRSTKLEDSAMYFCASLPEPRANEKLFFGSGTQLSVL.

This clone appeared many times. Additional DNA sequences in this sample encode the identical CDR3. V and J are TRBV9 and TRBJ2-7; 10 bases are shared with TRBD1. The V segment lost 4 bases and the J segment 4 bases; nucleotides outside the gene matches: 11. This CDR3 contains 16 residues. Germline assignment: CDR1 SGDLS and CDR2 YYNGEE. The CDR3 sequence is CASSSGQGFGVYEQYF. The CDR3 DNA reads TGTGCCAGCAGCTCGGGACAGGGGTTTGGGGTTTACGAGCAGTACTTC.

In its sample, this clone was seen a few times. The chain joins TRBV6-1 to TRBJ1-4; D is undetermined. The CDR3 is 14 amino acids. The germline V gene encodes CDR1 MNHNS and CDR2 SASEGT. Between the trimmed V and J ends, which lost 6 bases and 7 bases, there was a span of 15 bases. CDR3 sequence (DNA): TGTGCCAGCAGAAAGCCCCCCTACGGTGAAAAACTGTTTTTT. Protein: CASRKPPYGEKLFF.

The table lists this clone with many counts. V and J are TRBV4-2 and TRBJ2-1; 8 nucleotides match TRBD1. Germline-derived CDR1 and CDR2 are LGHNA and YNFKEQ. CDR3 length: 15 residues. Germline trimming cut 1 base from V and 2 bases from J; bases unmatched to any gene: 1. The CDR3 is CASSQAGGPYNEQFF. CDR3 nucleotides: TGTGCCAGCAGCCAAGCAGGGGGCCCCTACAATGAGCAGTTCTTC.

In its sample, this clone was seen a few times. The chain recombines TRBV12-3 or TRBV12-4 with TRBJ2-7, with 7 positions matching TRBD1. V lost 5 bases to trimming and J lost 1 base; unmatched junction nucleotides: 8. This CDR3 region has 15 residues. The CDR3 region is CASSGQEDLSYEQYF. The CDR3 DNA reads TGTGCCAGCAGTGGACAGGAGGATTTATCCTACGAGCAGTACTTC.

This clone was recorded at least ten times. The rearrangement links TRBV12-3 or TRBV12-4 to TRBJ2-3, with TRBD1 as a possible D gene (6 bases). Trimming took off 6 bases at V and 5 bases at J, with 15 bases between the two ends. This CDR3 has 14 residues. The CDR3 protein is CASRWGLAVDTQYF. The CDR3 nucleotides read TGTGCCAGCAGGTGGGGGCTGGCGGTAGATACGCAGTATTTT.

V usage is TRBV11-2 and J usage is TRBJ1-1; 10 bases align to TRBD1. The CDR3 is 14 amino acids. V trimming: 6 bases; J trimming: 7 bases; junction bases outside the gene matches: 8. Looked up from germline, CDR1 is SGHAT and CDR2 is FQNNGV. CDR3 bases: TGTGCCAGCAGATTTGGGGGACAGGGGAGTGAAGCTTTCTTT. Its protein product is CASRFGGQGSEAFF.